Shown below are 8 T cell receptor beta chains from a single sample sequenced in a study of blood T cell repertoires in COVID-19. Assay: immunoSEQ multiplex PCR; the TCRdb copy retains only in-frame clones and omits some. The top ten hold 2% to 2.5% of the sample, which has about 270,000 clones, around 87% seen once. Source material: PBMCs or T cells enriched from blood (not recorded which). These receptors came from a woman younger than 35 who had recovered from COVID-19.

The gene calls are TRBV27 and TRBJ1-1, with D unresolved. The CDR3 sequence is 14 residues long. Germline V gene sequence: CDR1 MNHEY, CDR2 SMNVEV (reference sequence). V dropped 2 bases and J dropped 1 base, with 8 bases sitting between them. In DNA, the CDR3 is TGTGCCAGCAGTTTACTTCCCGGGAACACTGAAGCTTTCTTT. Protein product: CASSLLPGNTEAFF.

The rearrangement uses TRBV19 and TRBJ1-1; D unclear. CDR3 size: 13 residues. In germline, CDR1 is LNHDA, CDR2 SQIVND (reference sequence). Between the trimmed V and J ends, which lost 9 bases and 1 base, there was a span of 12 bases. The DNA for the CDR3 is TGTGCCAGCGGGTTCAAAGCGAACACTGAAGCTTTCTTT. It is translated as CASGFKANTEAFF.

This chain joins TRBV27 and TRBJ2-5; tentatively, D is TRBD2 (5 bases). Germline assignment: CDR1 MNHEY and CDR2 SMNVEV (reference sequence). V lost 4 bases and J lost 5, with 11 bases in between. The CDR3 loop spans 13 amino acids. CDR3 in amino acids: CASSYTGSETQYF. In DNA, the CDR3 is TGTGCCAGCAGTTATACGGGGAGCGAGACCCAGTACTTC.

This chain connects TRBV4-2 to TRBJ2-1, with 7 bases fitting TRBD2. The CDR3 loop spans 17 amino acids. Germline V gene sequence: CDR1 LGHNA, CDR2 YNFKEQ. Trimming took 0 bases from V and 3 from J; bases not matched to a gene: 8. CDR3 region: CASSQDRGSGHYNEQFF. For the CDR3, the DNA is TGTGCCAGCAGCCAAGACCGGGGTAGCGGGCACTACAATGAGCAGTTCTTC.

The chain links TRBV5-8 to TRBJ2-7, with D possibly TRBD2 on 7 matching bases. Germline CDR1 is SGHTS and CDR2 is YDEGEE. V was clipped by 0 bases and J by 4 bases, with 11 bases between them. The CDR3 loop spans 14 amino acids. In DNA form, the CDR3 reads TGTGCCAGCAGCTTGGCAGGGAGGGGGTACGAGCAGTACTTC. It translates to CASSLAGRGYEQYF.

This clone was detected a few times. J is TRBJ1-2 and V is TRBV25-1, with a possible D match to TRBD1 (5 bases). V was shortened by 3 bases and J by 7 bases, with 9 bases between the two germline ends. The CDR3 has 12 residues. CDR1 is MGHDK and CDR2 is SYGVNS in the germline V gene. CDR3 sequence (DNA): TGTGCCAGCAGTGAGGGGGGAGGTGGCTACACCTTC. Translation: CASSEGGGGYTF.

J is TRBJ2-5 and V is TRBV28; D possibly corresponds to TRBD2 (6 bases). CDR1 and CDR2 (germline): MDHEN, SYDVKM. Trimming left V 4 bases short and J 4 bases short, with 13 bases between. CDR3 length equals 14 residues. The DNA of the CDR3 is TGTGCCAGCAGTTCACCAACTAGCATAGAGACCCAGTACTTC. It codes for CASSSPTSIETQYF.

This chain connects TRBV30 to TRBJ1-5, with a weak D call TRBD1 (6 bases). The V end was cut by 4 bases, the J end by 4 bases, with 11 bases between. This CDR3 region has 13 residues. Germline CDR1 is GTSNPN and CDR2 is SVGIG (reference sequence). CDR3 loop: CAWTGQGNQPQHF. CDR3 in DNA: TGTGCCTGGACTGGGCAGGGGAATCAGCCCCAGCATTTT.